This T cell receptor beta chain is drawn from a study of cytomegalovirus exposure and HLA in healthy donors. CDR1 SNHLY and CDR2 FYNNEI come from the germline V gene. This CDR3 has 15 residues. V dropped 7 bases and J dropped 0 bases, with 13 bases sitting between them. Researchers ran the PCR with 60 Vbeta and 13 Jbeta primers. Sequenced by immunoSEQ multiplex PCR; TCRdb stores in-frame clones only, minus some. The table shows 150,000 to 200,000 clones, with 75% to 90% occurring only once. The sequence derives from a man aged 45-60 years in good health and CMV-seropositive. Sequencing was carried out using PBMCs. The chain carries TRBV2 and TRBJ1-5; no firm D call. The CDR3 DNA follows: TGTGCCAGCAAGTTTTATTCACATAGCAATCAGCCCCAGCATTTT. It specifies CASKFYSHSNQPQHF.